This TCR beta chain was captured in a study of blood T cell repertoires in COVID-19 (dated by TCRdb to 2018 to 2020). Notes on the research overall: The collaborator samples originated in the United States, Italy and Spain and spanned the acute and convalescent phases of COVID-19. The material from the prospective study consisted of cDNA or gDNA derived from T cells, B-cell-depleted T cells, or PBMCs. Subjects who had been exposed to COVID-19, were actively infected with it, or had recovered from it provided the deeply sampled blood TCRbeta repertoires that made up the dataset. The repertoires were released in a freely available public database meant as a resource for research on the immune response to SARS-CoV-2. Samples were obtained from the ongoing ImmuneRACE study (first 160 participants) and from 1,200 or so subjects provided by 6 global collaborators. Nearly every sample came with metadata listing a de-identified subject ID, COVID-19 status, age in years and sex. Where available, HLA class I and class II types were obtained from metadata supplied by the sample provider rather than from assay-based typing. Here is what the overall study found, with its caveats: The amount of clinical and demographic metadata varied by source and participant and was provided uncurated.

Looking up the germline V gene (reference sequence) yields CDR1 LGHDT and CDR2 YNNKEL. Cut back by 4 bases and 0 bases, the V and J ends lie 18 bases apart. The CDR3 goes from the cysteine to the phenylalanine over 17 residues. Only the CDR3 DNA stays, 51 bases, in frame from base 1. TCRbeta CDR3 regions were amplified from genomic DNA by means of the immunoSEQ Assay, a bias-controlled multiplex PCR. On the authors' methods: The number of nucleated cells in each sample was estimated from the amplification of reference gene primers within the assay. To quantify the absolute abundance of each unique TCRbeta CDR3 rearrangement, sequence reads were collapsed and filtered. Productive Simpson clonality was computed per sample as the square root of Simpson's diversity index over productive rearrangements. Drawn from immuneACCESS, this table holds only the in-frame rearrangements with V and J called that TCRdb kept. Clones are partly lost; checked studies trace under half to an unresolved V gene and leave the rest unexplained. V, J and clone size derive from that table, while D and trimming were established from the DNA sequence. The sample table lists about 240,000 clones, 83% of them with a count of one. 3.6% of the sample rests with the top ten.

A word on this clone: The antigen it binds to is not known. Base quality data are lacking; no much larger clone is found one base away.

Enrolling through a virtual design, the prospective study's participants ranged in age from about 18 to 100 years and lived across some 22 United States geographic areas. Cohort assignment in the prospective study relied on participant-reported clinical history from a screening survey and a study questionnaire. Exposed participants were defined as having been in contact with someone with a PCR-confirmed or clinician-diagnosed COVID-19 case within 2 weeks of study entry. In the prospective study, mobile phlebotomists collected whole blood, serum and a nasopharyngeal or oropharyngeal swab from each participant. Participants in the prospective study had the option to provide additional blood draws and questionnaires over a 2-month period. Before DNA extraction, blood samples from the prospective study were shipped at room temperature or frozen.

The origin of this receptor is a woman in her thirties or forties who had been exposed to COVID-19. The chain is made from TRBV3-1 (or the pseudogene TRBV3-2) and TRBJ1-1, with the D segment identity uncertain. Sample: PBMCs or T cells enriched from blood (not recorded which). The sequenced DNA: TGTGCCAGCAGCCCCCTTAGGATAGCAGCGATGAACACTGAAGCTTTCTTT. It translates as CASSPLRIAAMNTEAFF.